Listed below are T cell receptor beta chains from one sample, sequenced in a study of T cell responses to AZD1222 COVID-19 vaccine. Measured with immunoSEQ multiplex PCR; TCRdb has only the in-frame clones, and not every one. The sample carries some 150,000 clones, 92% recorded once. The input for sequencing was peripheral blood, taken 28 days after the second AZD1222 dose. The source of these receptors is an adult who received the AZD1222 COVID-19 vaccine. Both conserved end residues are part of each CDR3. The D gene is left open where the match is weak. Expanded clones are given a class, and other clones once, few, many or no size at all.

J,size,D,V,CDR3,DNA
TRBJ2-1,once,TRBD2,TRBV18,CASSRFALAGNNEQFF,TGTGCCAGCTCACGTTTTGCACTAGCGGGAAATAATGAGCAGTTCTTC
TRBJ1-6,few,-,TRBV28,CASSPVSGANSPLHF,TGTGCCAGCAGTCCCGTGAGCGGGGCGAATTCACCCCTCCACTTT
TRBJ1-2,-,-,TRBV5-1,CASSVGLNYGYTF,TGCGCCAGCAGTGTGGGGCTTAACTATGGCTACACCTTC
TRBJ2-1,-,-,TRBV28,CASSRLDFNEQFF,TGTGCCAGCAGTCGACTAGATTTCAATGAGCAGTTCTTC
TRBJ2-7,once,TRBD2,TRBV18,CASSRTSGSFYEQYF,TGTGCCAGCTCCCGAACTAGCGGGAGTTTCTACGAGCAGTACTTC
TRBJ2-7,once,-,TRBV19,CASSTRNYEQYF,TGTGCCAGTAGTACGCGGAACTACGAGCAGTACTTC
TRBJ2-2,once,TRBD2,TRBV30,CAWRRGGSRTGELFF,TGTGCCTGGAGAAGGGGCGGGAGTAGAACCGGGGAGCTGTTTTTT
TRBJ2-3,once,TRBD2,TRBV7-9,CASSSPQTSGSTDTQYF,TGTGCCAGCAGCTCCCCGCAGACTAGCGGGAGCACAGATACGCAGTATTTT
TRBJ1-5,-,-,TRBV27,CASSQNRDNQPQHF,TGTGCCAGCAGTCAAAACAGGGACAATCAGCCCCAGCATTTT
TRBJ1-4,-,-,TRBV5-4,CASSFDANEKLFF,TGTGCCAGCAGCTTCGACGCTAATGAAAAACTGTTTTTT
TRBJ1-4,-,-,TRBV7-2,CASSLVLGGGGKLFF,TGTGCCAGCAGCTTAGTTCTGGGAGGTGGCGGGAAACTGTTTTTT
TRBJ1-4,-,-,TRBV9,CASSVTGITNEKLFF,TGTGCCAGCAGCGTAACAGGGATCACTAATGAAAAACTGTTTTTT
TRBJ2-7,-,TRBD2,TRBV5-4,CASMLAGAHEQYF,TGTGCCAGCATGTTAGCGGGAGCACACGAGCAGTACTTC
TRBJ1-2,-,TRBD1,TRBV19,CASSIEGTAPVYLKGYTF,TGTGCCAGTAGTATAGAGGGGACAGCCCCGGTCTATCTGAAAGGCTACACCTTC
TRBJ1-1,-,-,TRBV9,CASSVATGPLNTEAFF,TGTGCCAGCAGCGTGGCCACAGGACCCCTGAACACTGAAGCTTTCTTT
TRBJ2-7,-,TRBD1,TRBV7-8,CASSFYRTGDYEQYF,TGTGCCAGCAGCTTCTACCGGACAGGCGACTACGAGCAGTACTTC
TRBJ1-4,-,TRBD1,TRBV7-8,CASSLITGTGAPGTNEKLFF,TGTGCCAGCAGCCTTATAACCGGGACAGGGGCCCCTGGGACTAATGAAAAACTGTTTTTT
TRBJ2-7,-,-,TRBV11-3,CASSLFRGGDEQYF,TGTGCCAGCAGCTTATTCAGGGGTGGAGACGAGCAGTACTTC
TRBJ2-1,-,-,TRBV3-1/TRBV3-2,CASSQLLGYNEQFF,TGTGCCAGCAGCCAACTACTAGGTTACAATGAGCAGTTCTTC
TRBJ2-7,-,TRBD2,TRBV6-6,CASSHGTSGRSYEQYF,TGTGCCAGCAGTCATGGGACTAGCGGGAGGTCCTACGAGCAGTACTTC
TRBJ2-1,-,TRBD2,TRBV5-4,CASSLVAGVNNEQFF,TGTGCCAGCAGCTTGGTAGCGGGAGTAAACAATGAGCAGTTCTTC
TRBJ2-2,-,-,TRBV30,CAWPSKATGELFF,TGTGCCTGGCCCTCTAAGGCCACCGGGGAGCTGTTTTTT
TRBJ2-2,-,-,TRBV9,CASSALNTGELFF,TGTGCCAGCAGCGCCTTGAACACCGGGGAGCTGTTTTTT
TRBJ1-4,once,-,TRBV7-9,CASIRLGAGPNEKLFF,TGTGCCAGCATCCGCTTGGGGGCAGGACCTAATGAAAAACTGTTTTTT
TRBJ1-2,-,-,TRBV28,CASGGAYGYTF,TGTGCCAGTGGAGGGGCCTATGGCTACACCTTC
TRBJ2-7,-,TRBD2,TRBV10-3,CAISESWTRGWSKFKTSYEQYF,TGTGCCATCAGTGAGTCATGGACTAGAGGATGGTCTAAGTTCAAAACCTCCTACGAGCAGTACTTC
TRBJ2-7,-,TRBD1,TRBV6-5,CASNEQGDSYEQYF,TGTGCCAGCAACGAACAGGGGGACTCCTACGAGCAGTACTTC
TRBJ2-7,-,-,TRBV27,CASSRDGPYEQYF,TGTGCCAGCAGCCGGGACGGTCCCTACGAGCAGTACTTC
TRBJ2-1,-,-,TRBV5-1,CASSTPGLGVGNEQFF,TGCGCCAGCAGCACCCCGGGACTGGGGGTGGGCAATGAGCAGTTCTTC
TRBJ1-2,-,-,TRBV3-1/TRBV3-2,CASSLFEGEHYGYTF,TGTGCCAGCAGCCTATTTGAGGGAGAGCACTATGGCTACACCTTC
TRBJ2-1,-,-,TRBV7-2,CASSRERSDVLFF,TGTGCCAGCAGCCGGGAAAGGAGCGACGTTCTGTTCTTC
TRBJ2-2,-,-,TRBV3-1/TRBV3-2,CASSRSGELFF,TGTGCCAGCAGCCGGTCCGGGGAGCTGTTTTTT
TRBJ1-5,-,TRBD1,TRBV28,CASRRRQGYSNQPQHF,TGTGCCAGCAGAAGAAGACAGGGGTATAGCAATCAGCCCCAGCATTTT
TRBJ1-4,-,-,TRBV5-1,CASSLDAGMGEKLFF,TGCGCCAGCAGCTTGGATGCGGGGATGGGTGAAAAACTGTTTTTT
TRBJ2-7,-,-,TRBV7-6,CASSLAEAGSSYEQYF,TGTGCCAGCAGCTTAGCAGAGGCAGGGAGCTCCTACGAGCAGTACTTC
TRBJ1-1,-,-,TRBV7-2,CASSPEVMNTEAFF,TGTGCCAGCAGCCCCGAAGTCATGAACACTGAAGCTTTCTTT
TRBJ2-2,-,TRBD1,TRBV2,CASSSADRTGELFF,TGTGCCAGCAGTTCGGCGGACAGGACCGGGGAGCTGTTTTTT
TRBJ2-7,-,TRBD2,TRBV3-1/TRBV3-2,CASSQLAGASYEQYF,TGTGCCAGCAGCCAACTAGCGGGAGCTTCCTACGAGCAGTACTTC
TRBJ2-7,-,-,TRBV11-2,CASMSRESSYEQYF,TGTGCCAGCATGTCTCGGGAGAGCTCCTACGAGCAGTACTTC
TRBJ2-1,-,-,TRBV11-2,CASSLGGGYNEQFF,TGTGCCAGCAGCTTAGGAGGTGGGTACAATGAGCAGTTCTTC
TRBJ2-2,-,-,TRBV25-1,CASSPIPGTPTGELFF,TGTGCCAGCAGTCCTATCCCCGGGACGCCAACCGGGGAGCTGTTTTTT
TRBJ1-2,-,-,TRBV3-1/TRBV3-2,CASSQGAVPFFNYGYTF,TGTGCCAGCAGCCAAGGGGCAGTACCATTTTTTAACTATGGCTACACCTTC
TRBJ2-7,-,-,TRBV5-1,CASSFVDISYEQYF,TGCGCCAGCAGCTTTGTTGACATCTCCTACGAGCAGTACTTC
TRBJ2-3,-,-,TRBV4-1,CASSQEHLMQRDTQYF,TGCGCCAGCAGCCAAGAACATCTGATGCAGAGAGATACGCAGTATTTT
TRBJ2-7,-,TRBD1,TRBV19,CASSIQGAPYEQYF,TGTGCCAGTAGTATCCAGGGGGCTCCCTACGAGCAGTACTTC
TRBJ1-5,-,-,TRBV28,CASRPTGYSNQPQHF,TGTGCCAGCAGACCGACAGGTTATAGCAATCAGCCCCAGCATTTT
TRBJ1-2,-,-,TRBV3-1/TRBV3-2,CASSQSEGHSSF,TGTGCCAGCAGCCAATCGGAGGGACACTCCTCCTTC
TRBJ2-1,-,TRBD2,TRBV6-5,CASSYLGGRSHEQFF,TGTGCCAGCAGTTATCTGGGCGGGAGGAGCCATGAGCAGTTCTTC
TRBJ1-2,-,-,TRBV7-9,CASSSGPMSGYTF,TGTGCCAGCAGCTCGGGACCTATGAGCGGCTACACCTTC
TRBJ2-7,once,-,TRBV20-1,CSAQRRYEQYF,TGCAGTGCTCAGCGGCGATACGAGCAGTACTTC
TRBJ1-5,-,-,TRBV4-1,CASSHGTPFGISPQHF,TGCGCCAGCAGCCATGGGACACCGTTTGGGATTTCGCCCCAGCATTTT
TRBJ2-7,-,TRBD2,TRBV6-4,CASSDLLRLAESSYEQYF,TGTGCCAGCAGTGACCTCCTTAGACTAGCGGAGTCCTCCTACGAGCAGTACTTC
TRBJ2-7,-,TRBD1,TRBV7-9,CASSPPGDRGYEQYF,TGTGCCAGCAGCCCCCCAGGGGACAGGGGCTACGAGCAGTACTTC